This T cell receptor (beta chain) emerged from a study of T cells in women clearing cervical HPV infection. Study-level information: Control women cleared a single incident HPV16 infection within 12 months.

The table came from immunoSEQ multiplex PCR; TCRdb's copy has only in-frame clones and leaves some out. In all, the sample yields around 31,000 clones. As regards this clone: Antigen: not known.

General study results and limits: Timing of associations relative to infection is unclear; T-cell subsets were not isolated.

Dot-blot hybridization genotyped cervical HPV amplified with MY09/MY11 PCR. Material: blood buffy coat. The sequence derives from a woman aged 18 to 75 with a cervical HPV16 infection that either progressed to CIN3+ or cleared (not recorded which).

The CDR3 is CASSIGQGTDTQYF. CDR3 DNA (partial): TGTGCCAGCAGCATCGGACAGGGCACAGATACG. The rearrangement links TRBV7-7 to TRBJ2-3, with 7 bases fitting TRBD1. Read sequence stops 3 residues before the CDR3 end, and the germline J gene provides the missing end. This CDR3 region has 14 residues. V lost 5 bases, J lost 1 base, and 3 bases stayed unmatched. Germline loops: CDR1 SSHAT, CDR2 FNYEAQ (reference sequence).